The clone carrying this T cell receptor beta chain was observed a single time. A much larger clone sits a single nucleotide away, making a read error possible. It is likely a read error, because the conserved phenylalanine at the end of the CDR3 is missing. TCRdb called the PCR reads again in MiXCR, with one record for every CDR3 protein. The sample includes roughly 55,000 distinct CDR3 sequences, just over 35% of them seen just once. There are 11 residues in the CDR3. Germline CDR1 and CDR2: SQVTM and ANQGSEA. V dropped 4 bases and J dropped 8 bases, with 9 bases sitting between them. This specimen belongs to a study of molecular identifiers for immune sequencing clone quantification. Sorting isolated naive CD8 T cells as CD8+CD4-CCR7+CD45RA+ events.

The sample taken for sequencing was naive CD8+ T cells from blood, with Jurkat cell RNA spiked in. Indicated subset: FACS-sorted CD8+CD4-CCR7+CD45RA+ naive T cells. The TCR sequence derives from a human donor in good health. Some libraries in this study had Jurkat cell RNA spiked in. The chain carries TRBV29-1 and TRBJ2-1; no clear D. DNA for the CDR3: TGCAGCGTTGGCTCTGGGGATGAGCAGTTCATC. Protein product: CSVGSGDEQFI.